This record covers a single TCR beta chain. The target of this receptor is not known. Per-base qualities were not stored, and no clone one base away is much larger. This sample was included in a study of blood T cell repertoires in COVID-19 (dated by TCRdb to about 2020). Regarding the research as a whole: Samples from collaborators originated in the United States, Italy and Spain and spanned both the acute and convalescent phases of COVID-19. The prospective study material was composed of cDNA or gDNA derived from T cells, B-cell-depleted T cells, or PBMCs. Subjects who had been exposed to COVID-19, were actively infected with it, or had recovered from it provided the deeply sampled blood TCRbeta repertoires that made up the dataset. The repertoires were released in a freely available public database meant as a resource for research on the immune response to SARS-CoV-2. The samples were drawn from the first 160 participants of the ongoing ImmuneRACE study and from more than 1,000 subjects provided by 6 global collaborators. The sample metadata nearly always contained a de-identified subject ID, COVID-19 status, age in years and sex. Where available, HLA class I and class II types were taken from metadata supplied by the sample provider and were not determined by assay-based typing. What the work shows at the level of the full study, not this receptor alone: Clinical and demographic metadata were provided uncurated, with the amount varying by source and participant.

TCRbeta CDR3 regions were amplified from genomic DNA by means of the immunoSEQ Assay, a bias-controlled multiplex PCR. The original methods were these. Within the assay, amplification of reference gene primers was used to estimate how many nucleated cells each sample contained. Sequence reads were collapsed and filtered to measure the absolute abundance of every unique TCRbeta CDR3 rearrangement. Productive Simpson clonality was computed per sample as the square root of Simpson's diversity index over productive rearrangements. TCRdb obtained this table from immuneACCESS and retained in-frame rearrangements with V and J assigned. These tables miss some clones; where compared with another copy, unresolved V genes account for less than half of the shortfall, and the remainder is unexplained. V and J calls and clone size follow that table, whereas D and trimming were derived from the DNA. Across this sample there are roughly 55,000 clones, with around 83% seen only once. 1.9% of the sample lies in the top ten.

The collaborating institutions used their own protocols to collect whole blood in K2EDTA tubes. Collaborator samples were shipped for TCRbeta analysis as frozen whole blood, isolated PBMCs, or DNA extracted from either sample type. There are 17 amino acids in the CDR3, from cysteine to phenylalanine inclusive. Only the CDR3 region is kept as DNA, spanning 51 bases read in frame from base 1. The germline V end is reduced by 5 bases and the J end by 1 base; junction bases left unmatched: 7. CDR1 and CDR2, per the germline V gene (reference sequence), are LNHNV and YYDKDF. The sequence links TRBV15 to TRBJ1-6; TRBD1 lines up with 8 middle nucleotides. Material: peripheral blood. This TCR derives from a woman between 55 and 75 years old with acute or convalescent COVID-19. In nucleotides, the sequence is TGTGCCACCAGCCGGACAGGGTTTGGTTCCTATAATTCACCCCTCCACTTT. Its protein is CATSRTGFGSYNSPLHF.